The rows below give T cell receptor beta chains drawn from one sample of a study of T-cell memory formation after mild COVID-19. TCRdb independently ran MiXCR on the 5' RACE reads; one entry per CDR3 protein. The data hold 260,000 or so distinct CDR3 sequences, with 16% observed a single time. The sample comprised PBMCs or a T cell subset sorted from them (not recorded which). The receptors come from a man in his late teens or twenties who had mild COVID-19 (a few samples of this study predate the infection). Cell type and time point are not known. The CDR3 runs from the conserved cysteine through the conserved F or W. Fields, in order: J gene, clone size, V gene, D gene, CDR3 protein, CDR3 DNA. The D gene is left open where the match is weak. Size is omitted from some rows. Given values are once, few, many or a class for expanded clones.

j_gene: TRBJ2-1
abundance: NA
v_gene: TRBV7-2
d_gene: NA
CDR3aa: CASSLWASRGNEQFF
CDR3nt: TGTGCCAGCAGCTTATGGGCTAGCAGAGGGAATGAGCAGTTCTTC

j_gene: TRBJ1-2
abundance: NA
v_gene: TRBV12-3/TRBV12-4
d_gene: TRBD1
CDR3aa: CASSLGQGFDGYTF
CDR3nt: TGTGCCAGCAGTTTGGGACAGGGGTTTGATGGCTACACCTTC

j_gene: TRBJ2-7
abundance: NA
v_gene: TRBV6-5
d_gene: NA
CDR3aa: CASSYSLGYEQYF
CDR3nt: TGTGCCAGCAGTTACAGTCTAGGCTACGAGCAGTACTTC

j_gene: TRBJ1-2
abundance: NA
v_gene: TRBV18
d_gene: TRBD1
CDR3aa: CASSSFGTATSNYGYTF
CDR3nt: TGTGCCAGCTCATCATTTGGGACAGCCACCTCCAACTATGGCTACACCTTC

j_gene: TRBJ1-3
abundance: few
v_gene: TRBV10-2
d_gene: NA
CDR3aa: CASSESGYGNTIYF
CDR3nt: TGCGCCAGCAGTGAGTCCGGCTATGGAAACACCATATATTTT

j_gene: TRBJ2-7
abundance: NA
v_gene: TRBV7-2
d_gene: NA
CDR3aa: CASSPTAGNEQYF
CDR3nt: TGTGCCAGCAGCCCGACCGCTGGGAACGAGCAGTACTTC

j_gene: TRBJ2-4
abundance: few
v_gene: TRBV15
d_gene: TRBD2
CDR3aa: CATSVSGAGGLAKNIQYF
CDR3nt: TGTGCCACCAGCGTTTCTGGGGCGGGGGGGCTAGCCAAAAACATTCAGTACTTC

j_gene: TRBJ1-6
abundance: NA
v_gene: TRBV20-1
d_gene: TRBD1
CDR3aa: CSAHRGGEPLHF
CDR3nt: TGCAGTGCCCACAGGGGAGGGGAACCCCTCCACTTT

j_gene: TRBJ1-4
abundance: NA
v_gene: TRBV6-2/TRBV6-3
d_gene: NA
CDR3aa: CASSYAGLDEKLFF
CDR3nt: TGTGCCAGCAGTTACGCGGGACTCGATGAAAAACTGTTTTTT

j_gene: TRBJ2-7
abundance: NA
v_gene: TRBV4-1
d_gene: TRBD2
CDR3aa: CASSQGGGTYEQYF
CDR3nt: TGCGCCAGCAGCCAGGGGGGGGGGACTTACGAGCAGTACTTC

j_gene: TRBJ2-1
abundance: NA
v_gene: TRBV7-9
d_gene: TRBD1
CDR3aa: CASRPPGQGTNEQFF
CDR3nt: TGTGCCAGCAGACCGCCGGGACAGGGGACCAATGAGCAGTTCTTC

j_gene: TRBJ2-7
abundance: once
v_gene: TRBV30
d_gene: TRBD1
CDR3aa: CAWDTGGYEQYF
CDR3nt: TGTGCCTGGGATACAGGGGGCTACGAGCAGTACTTC

j_gene: TRBJ2-5
abundance: few
v_gene: TRBV6-5
d_gene: NA
CDR3aa: CASIGYLETQYF
CDR3nt: TGTGCCAGCATCGGCTATCTAGAGACCCAGTACTTC

j_gene: TRBJ2-7
abundance: few
v_gene: TRBV7-2
d_gene: NA
CDR3aa: CASTTGLSYEQYF
CDR3nt: TGTGCCAGCACCACGGGGTTGTCCTACGAGCAGTACTTC

j_gene: TRBJ2-5
abundance: few
v_gene: TRBV7-2
d_gene: NA
CDR3aa: CASSAQGGRETQYF
CDR3nt: TGTGCCAGCAGCGCCCAGGGGGGGCGTGAGACCCAGTACTTC

j_gene: TRBJ1-6
abundance: few
v_gene: TRBV29-1
d_gene: NA
CDR3aa: CRTLGTRGETGNSPLHF
CDR3nt: TGCAGGACTCTAGGGACCCGGGGGGAGACGGGGAATTCACCCCTCCACTTT